The clone carrying this T cell receptor beta chain has at least ten counts. Its antigen is undetermined. Looked up from germline, CDR1 is SEHNR and CDR2 is FQNEAQ (reference sequence). This CDR3 region has 15 residues. Deletions cut 7 bases from V and 0 bases from J, with 16 bases between. The data derive from a study of T-cell memory formation after mild COVID-19. Whole-study context: The study found TCR clusters largely donor specific.

The study, taken as a whole, reports: Of the contracting clones, CD4+ ones lay mainly in CM and EM, and CD8+ ones in EMRA. Second-wave clones peaking on day 37 lacked confirmed SARS-CoV-2 specificity.

The TCR alpha and TCR beta cDNA libraries, bearing sample barcodes and UMIs, were generated by 5'RACE using constant-segment primers. TCRdb recomputed calls from the 5' RACE reads with MiXCR, one row per CDR3 protein. This table holds fewer than 300,000 distinct CDR3 sequences, roughly 17% found once. The chain is built from TRBV7-9 and TRBJ2-7; possibly TRBD1 for D (6 bases). The sequencing input was PBMCs or a T cell subset sorted from them (not recorded which). The source of this sequence is a man between 18 and 35 years old who had mild COVID-19 (a few samples of this study predate the infection). Cell type and time point are not known. CDR3 amino acids: CASKGLKGDSYEQYF. DNA of the CDR3: TGTGCCAGCAAAGGTCTGAAGGGGGACTCCTACGAGCAGTACTTC.